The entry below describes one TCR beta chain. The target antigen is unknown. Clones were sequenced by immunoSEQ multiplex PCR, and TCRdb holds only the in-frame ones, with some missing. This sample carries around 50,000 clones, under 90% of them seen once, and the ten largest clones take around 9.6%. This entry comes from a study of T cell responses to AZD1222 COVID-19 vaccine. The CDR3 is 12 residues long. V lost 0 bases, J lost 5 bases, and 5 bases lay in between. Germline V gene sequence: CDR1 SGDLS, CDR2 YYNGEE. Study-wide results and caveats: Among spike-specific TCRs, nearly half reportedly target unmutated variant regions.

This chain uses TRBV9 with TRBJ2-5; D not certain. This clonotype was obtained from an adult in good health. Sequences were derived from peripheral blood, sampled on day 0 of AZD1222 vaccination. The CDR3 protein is CASSVGGETQYF. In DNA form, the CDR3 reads TGTGCCAGCAGCGTAGGGGGTGAGACCCAGTACTTC.